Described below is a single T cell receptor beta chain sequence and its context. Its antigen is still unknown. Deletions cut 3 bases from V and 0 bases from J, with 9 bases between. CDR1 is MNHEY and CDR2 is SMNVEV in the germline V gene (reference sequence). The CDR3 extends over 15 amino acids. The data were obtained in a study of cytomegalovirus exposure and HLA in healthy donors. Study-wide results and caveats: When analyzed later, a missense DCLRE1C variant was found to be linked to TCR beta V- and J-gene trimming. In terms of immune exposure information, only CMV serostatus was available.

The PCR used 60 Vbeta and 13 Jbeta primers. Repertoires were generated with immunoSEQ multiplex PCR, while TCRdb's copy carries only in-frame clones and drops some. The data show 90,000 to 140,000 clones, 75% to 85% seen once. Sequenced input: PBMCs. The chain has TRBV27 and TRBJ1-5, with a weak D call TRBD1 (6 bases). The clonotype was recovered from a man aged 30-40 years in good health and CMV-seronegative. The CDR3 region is CASSLGGLSNQPQHF. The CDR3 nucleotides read TGTGCCAGCAGTTTGGGGGGGCTTAGCAATCAGCCCCAGCATTTT.